Below, 2 T cell receptor beta chains from the same sample are listed, as sequenced in a study of shared clonotypes between healthy human individuals. Using immunoSEQ multiplex PCR, the repertoire was profiled, and TCRdb retains in-frame clones only, with some absent. The data show about 1.5 million clones, with 98% seen just once and about 0.45% held by the top ten. Sequenced material: naive CD4+ T cells sorted from blood. The sample's subset: CD45RA+ positively selected. The receptors originated from a man aged 25 to 40 in good health.

V usage is TRBV19 and J usage is TRBJ2-5; possibly TRBD2 for D (6 bases). CDR3 length: 15 amino acids. V lost 3 bases and J 2 bases, leaving 13 bases between the germline ends. CDR1 is LNHDA and CDR2 is SQIVND in the germline V gene (reference sequence). DNA for the CDR3: TGTGCCAGTAGTATGTGGGGGGACGGACAAGAGACCCAGTACTTC. Its protein is CASSMWGDGQETQYF.

The J gene is TRBJ2-7, the V gene TRBV19; 9 bases agree with TRBD1. Germline assignment: CDR1 LNHDA and CDR2 SQIVND (reference sequence). The ends lost 5 bases at V and 1 base at J; junction bases unmatched: 9. The length of the CDR3 is 16 residues. The CDR3 bases are TGTGCCAGTAGTCTCTCGACAGGGGGGAGGTCCTACGAGCAGTACTTC. As protein: CASSLSTGGRSYEQYF.